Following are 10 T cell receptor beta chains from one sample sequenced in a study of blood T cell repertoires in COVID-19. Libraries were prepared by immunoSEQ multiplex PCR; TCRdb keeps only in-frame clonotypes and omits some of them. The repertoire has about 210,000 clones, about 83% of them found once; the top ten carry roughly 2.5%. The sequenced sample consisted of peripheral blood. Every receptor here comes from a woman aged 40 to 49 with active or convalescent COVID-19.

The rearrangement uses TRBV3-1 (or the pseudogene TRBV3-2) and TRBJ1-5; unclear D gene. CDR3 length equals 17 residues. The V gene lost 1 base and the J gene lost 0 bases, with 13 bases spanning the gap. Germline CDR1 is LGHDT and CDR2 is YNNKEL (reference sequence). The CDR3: CASSQGWQVTSNQPQHF. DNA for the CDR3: TGTGCCAGCAGCCAAGGGTGGCAGGTAACTAGCAATCAGCCCCAGCATTTT.

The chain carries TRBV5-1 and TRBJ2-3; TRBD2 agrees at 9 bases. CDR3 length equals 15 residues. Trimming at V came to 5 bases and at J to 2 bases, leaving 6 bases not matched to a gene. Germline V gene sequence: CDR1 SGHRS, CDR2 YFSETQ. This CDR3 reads CASRSTSGITDTQYF. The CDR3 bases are TGCGCCAGCAGGTCGACTAGCGGAATCACAGATACGCAGTATTTT.

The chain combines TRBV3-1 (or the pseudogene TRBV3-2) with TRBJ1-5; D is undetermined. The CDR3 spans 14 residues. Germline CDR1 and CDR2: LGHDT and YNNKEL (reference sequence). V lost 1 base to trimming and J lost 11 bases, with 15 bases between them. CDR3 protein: CASSQGADPGSQHF. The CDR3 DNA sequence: TGTGCCAGCAGCCAAGGGGCAGACCCGGGGTCCCAGCATTTT.

CDR3: CASSPWTSGYNEQFF. The CDR3 region has the DNA TGTGCCAGCAGTCCCTGGACTAGCGGCTACAATGAGCAGTTCTTC. The V call is TRBV6-2 or TRBV6-3, the J call TRBJ2-1; 10 bases fit TRBD2. This CDR3 spans 15 amino acids. V shed 5 bases, J shed 3 bases, and the junction held 4 bases outside the gene matches. Germline loops: CDR1 MNHEY, CDR2 SVGEGT.

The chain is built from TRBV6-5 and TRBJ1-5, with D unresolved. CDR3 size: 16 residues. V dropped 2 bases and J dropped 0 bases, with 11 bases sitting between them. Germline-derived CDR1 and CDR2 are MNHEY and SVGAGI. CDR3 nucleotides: TGTGCCAGCAGTTACCTCAATGAGCTTAGCAATCAGCCCCAGCATTTT. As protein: CASSYLNELSNQPQHF.

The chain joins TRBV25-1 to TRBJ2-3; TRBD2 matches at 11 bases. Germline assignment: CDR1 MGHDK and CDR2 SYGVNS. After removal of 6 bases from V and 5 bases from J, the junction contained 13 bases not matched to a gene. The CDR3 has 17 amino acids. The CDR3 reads CASRKVAGGGEGDTQYF. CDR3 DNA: TGTGCCAGCAGAAAAGTAGCGGGAGGGGGAGAGGGAGATACGCAGTATTTT.

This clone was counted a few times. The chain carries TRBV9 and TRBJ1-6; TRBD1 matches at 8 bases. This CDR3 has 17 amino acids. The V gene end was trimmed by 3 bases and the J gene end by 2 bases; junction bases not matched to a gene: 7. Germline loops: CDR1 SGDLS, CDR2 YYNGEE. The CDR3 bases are TGTGCCAGCAGCGGGAGACAGGGGTTGGCCTATAATTCACCCCTCCACTTT. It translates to CASSGRQGLAYNSPLHF.

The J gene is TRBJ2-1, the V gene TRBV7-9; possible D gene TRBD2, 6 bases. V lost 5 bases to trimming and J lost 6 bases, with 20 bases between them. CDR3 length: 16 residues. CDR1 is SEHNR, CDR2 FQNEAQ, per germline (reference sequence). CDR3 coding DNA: TGTGCCAGCAGCCCAAATCGGGCGGGATCCACCAATGAGCAGTTCTTC. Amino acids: CASSPNRAGSTNEQFF.

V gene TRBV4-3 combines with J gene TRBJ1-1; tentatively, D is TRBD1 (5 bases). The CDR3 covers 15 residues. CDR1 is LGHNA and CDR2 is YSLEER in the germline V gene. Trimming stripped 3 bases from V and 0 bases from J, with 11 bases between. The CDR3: CASSQFREVNTEAFF. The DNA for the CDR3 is TGCGCCAGCAGCCAGTTCAGGGAGGTGAACACTGAAGCTTTCTTT.

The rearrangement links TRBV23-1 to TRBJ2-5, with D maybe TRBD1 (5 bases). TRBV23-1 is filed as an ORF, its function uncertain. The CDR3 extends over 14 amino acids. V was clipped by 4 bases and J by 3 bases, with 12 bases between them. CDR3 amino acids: CASSPAQAEETQYF. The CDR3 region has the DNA TGCGCCAGCAGTCCGGCACAGGCAGAAGAGACCCAGTACTTC.